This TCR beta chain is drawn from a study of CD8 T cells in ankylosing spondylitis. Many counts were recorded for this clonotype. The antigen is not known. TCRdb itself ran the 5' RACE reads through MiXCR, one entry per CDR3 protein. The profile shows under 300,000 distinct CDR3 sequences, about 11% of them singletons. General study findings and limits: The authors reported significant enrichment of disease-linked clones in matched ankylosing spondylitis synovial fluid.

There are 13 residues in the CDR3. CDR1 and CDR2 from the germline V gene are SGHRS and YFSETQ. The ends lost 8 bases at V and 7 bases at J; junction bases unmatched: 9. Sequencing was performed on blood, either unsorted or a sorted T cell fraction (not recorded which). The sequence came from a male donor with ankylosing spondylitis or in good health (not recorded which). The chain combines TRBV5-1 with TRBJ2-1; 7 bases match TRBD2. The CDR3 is CASTPRDYNEQFF. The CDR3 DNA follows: TGCGCCAGTACCCCCCGGGACTATAATGAGCAGTTCTTC.